This T cell receptor beta chain was recovered during a study of blood T cell repertoires in COVID-19. Whole-study context: The origin of the acute and convalescent COVID-19 samples was the United States, Italy and Spain. PBMCs, B-cell-depleted T cells, or T cells provided the cDNA or gDNA that made up the material.

In the original processing: For nucleated cells, counts were estimated from reference gene primer amplification. The method was immunoSEQ multiplex PCR; TCRdb's version includes in-frame clones alone and lacks a portion of them. That table furnishes V, J and clone size, whereas the DNA furnished D and trimming. The data contain 59,000 or so clones, 73% of them singletons. The sequence was collected from a woman aged 45-65 years with active or convalescent COVID-19. Sequenced sample: peripheral blood.

The CDR3 here is CSVAQGAPDYGADTQYF. The CDR3 DNA follows: TGCAGCGTTGCACAGGGGGCGCCGGATTATGGCGCAGATACGCAGTATTTT. The chain joins TRBV29-1 to TRBJ2-3, with 9 bases fitting TRBD1. The V and J ends lost 4 bases and 4 bases, in that order; junction bases with no gene match: 15. CDR3 length equals 17 residues. The germline CDR1 and CDR2 sequences are SQVTM and ANQGSEA.